This TCR beta chain emerged from a study of glioma-infiltrating T cells after dendritic cell vaccination. Time point indicated: after dendritic cell vaccination, including at tumor progression/relapse. Primers: 60 V beta forward and 13 J beta reverse. Here immunoSEQ multiplex PCR was the method, and the copy in TCRdb shows in-frame clones only, minus some. The sample has some 60,000 clones; around 85% are singletons. This CDR3 has 14 amino acids. V lost 4 bases to trimming and J lost 5 bases; unmatched junction nucleotides: 7. Germline V gene data show CDR1 as SQVTM and CDR2 as ANQGSEA. The specimen comprised blood, sampled after dendritic cell vaccination. The TCR originated in a human donor with glioblastoma. The chain uses TRBV29-1 and TRBJ1-5, with 8 positions matching TRBD1. The CDR3 region is CSVAGSDRDQPQHF. In DNA, the CDR3 is TGCAGCGTTGCTGGTTCGGACAGGGATCAGCCCCAGCATTTT.